This entry describes one T cell receptor beta chain. Other DNA sequences in this sample translate to the same CDR3. This specimen belongs to a study of blood T cell repertoires in COVID-19. Overall study: Sample material is recorded as cDNA or gDNA derived from T cells, B-cell-depleted T cells, or PBMCs.

Assay: immunoSEQ multiplex PCR; the TCRdb copy retains only in-frame clones and omits some. The sample holds 540,000 or so clones, roughly 91% seen once. The sequence was obtained from a woman in her forties or fifties with COVID-19, enrolled during active disease. Sequences were obtained from peripheral blood.

CDR3 sequence: CAWSPGGGYTF. CDR3 sequence (DNA): TGTGCCTGGAGCCCGGGGGGCGGCTACACCTTC. V is TRBV30 and J is TRBJ1-2; D is perhaps TRBD1 (6 bases). Deletions cut 3 bases from V and 8 bases from J, with 10 bases between. The CDR3 totals 11 residues. Germline CDR1 GTSNPN, CDR2 SVGIG (reference sequence).